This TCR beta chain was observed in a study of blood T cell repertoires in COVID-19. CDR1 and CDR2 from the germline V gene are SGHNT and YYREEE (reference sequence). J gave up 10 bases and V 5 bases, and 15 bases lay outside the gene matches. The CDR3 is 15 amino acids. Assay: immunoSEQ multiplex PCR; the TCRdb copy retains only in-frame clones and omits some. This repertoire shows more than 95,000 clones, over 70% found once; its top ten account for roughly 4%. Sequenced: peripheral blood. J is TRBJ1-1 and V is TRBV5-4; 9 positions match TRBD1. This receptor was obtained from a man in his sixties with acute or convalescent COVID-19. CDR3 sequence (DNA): TGTGCCAGCAGTTCAAGCGACAGGGGGTTTTTGGGAGCTTTCTTT. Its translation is CASSSSDRGFLGAFF.